The present entry profiles one T cell receptor beta chain with its context. Its antigen is unknown. The data stem from a study of T cell responses to AZD1222 COVID-19 vaccine. Study results and limitations: Among those given AZD1222, only five or six were seropositive at baseline. Mostly white British, mostly female donors; authors suggested clonal diversity may be underestimated. Reportedly, nearly half of unique spike TCRs recognized epitopes outside B.1.351/B.1.1.7 mutations.

The protocol was immunoSEQ multiplex PCR, while the TCRdb copy is restricted to in-frame clones and leaves out a portion. Of 100,000 to 150,000 clones listed, 88% are singletons. Losses at the gene ends were 4 bases for V and 4 bases for J; bases not matched to a gene: 2. The germline gives CDR1 SEHNR, CDR2 FQNEAQ (reference sequence). This CDR3 comprises 15 residues. The material sequenced was peripheral blood, taken on day 0 of AZD1222 vaccination. This clonotype originated in an adult in good health. V gene TRBV7-9 combines with J gene TRBJ2-7; TRBD2 matches 15 bases. This CDR3 reads CASSSGLAGGYEQYF. The CDR3 coding sequence is TGTGCCAGCAGCTCTGGACTAGCGGGAGGGTACGAGCAGTACTTC.